This TCR beta chain is from a study of blood T cell repertoires in COVID-19. For the study at large: COVID-19 samples, acute and convalescent, were from the United States, Italy and Spain. PBMCs, B-cell-depleted T cells, or T cells were the source of the cDNA or gDNA that made up the material.

The Seattle site enrolled patients during active infection and followed them longitudinally. Source study methods: Amplifying reference gene primers gave estimates of nucleated cell counts. Clones were sequenced by immunoSEQ multiplex PCR, and TCRdb holds only the in-frame ones, with some missing. That table furnishes V, J and clone size, whereas the DNA furnished D and trimming. The sample carries approximately 56,000 clones, 89% recorded once. Trimming removed 8 bases at V and 9 bases at J, with 14 bases between. Germline V gene lookup returns CDR1 SGHTA and CDR2 FQGNSA. This CDR3 has 12 amino acids.

The source material was peripheral blood. V usage is TRBV7-2 and J usage is TRBJ2-1; no firm D call. The TCR originated in a woman in her sixties with COVID-19, enrolled during active disease. Here the CDR3 reads CASWNEAGEQFF. DNA of the CDR3: TGTGCCAGCTGGAATGAGGCCGGTGAGCAGTTCTTC.